One sample yielded the 17 T cell receptor beta chains listed below, sequenced in a study of CD8 T cells in Susac syndrome. RNA amounts of about 0.5 to 1 ug underwent reverse transcription with random hexamers. TCRdb independently ran MiXCR on the immunoSEQ multiplex PCR reads; one entry per CDR3 protein. The table has approximately 140,000 distinct CDR3 sequences, approximately 95% seen once. Input material: CD8+ T cells from PBMCs. The receptors originated from a human donor in good health.

The V call is TRBV11-3, the J call TRBJ2-1; TRBD2 is a possible D gene (7 bases). The V gene lost 3 bases and the J gene lost 4 bases, with 13 bases spanning the gap. Germline CDR1 and CDR2: SGHNT and YENEEA. The CDR3 sequence is 15 residues long. This chain's CDR3 is CASSFTAGAYNEQFF. DNA for the CDR3: TGTGCCAGCAGCTTTACGGCGGGGGCATACAATGAGCAGTTCTTC. The full variable domain, its missing parts supplied by reference TRBV11-3 and TRBJ2-1, is EAGVVQSPRYKIIEKKQPVAFWCNPISGHNTLYWYLQNLGQGPELLIRYENEEAVDDSQLPKDRFSAERLKGVDSTLKIQPAELGDSAVYLCASSFTAGAYNEQFFGPGTRLTVL.

This clonotype was detected a few times. The chain has TRBV7-3 and TRBJ2-2; no firm D call. The CDR3 has 13 residues. Germline V gene lookup returns CDR1 SGHTA and CDR2 FQGTGA. The V end lost 2 bases, the J end lost 3 bases, and 4 bases lay between the germline ends. The CDR3 nucleotides read TGTGCCAGCAGCTTAGCTTACACCGGGGAGCTGTTTTTT. Protein: CASSLAYTGELFF.

This clonotype was seen only once. This chain links TRBV11-2 with TRBJ1-4, with D unclear. V dropped 5 bases and J dropped 6 bases, with 10 bases sitting between them. The CDR3 contains 13 residues. Germline assignment: CDR1 SGHAT and CDR2 FQNNGV. In DNA form, the CDR3 reads TGTGCCAGCAGCGCTAGTACCCATGAAAAACTGTTTTTT. Its protein is CASSASTHEKLFF.

The CDR3 sequence: CASRSTGTSTGELFF. The CDR3, as DNA: TGTGCCAGCAGATCGACAGGGACGAGCACCGGGGAGCTGTTTTTT. This sequence joins TRBV7-9 and TRBJ2-2; 7 positions match TRBD1. The CDR3 has 15 amino acids. Germline V gene data show CDR1 as SEHNR and CDR2 as FQNEAQ (reference sequence). After removal of 6 bases from V and 4 bases from J, the junction contained 8 bases not matched to a gene. Drawing the rest from reference TRBV7-9 and TRBJ2-2, the complete variable domain is DTGVSQNPRHKITKRGQNVTFRCDPISEHNRLYWYRQTLGQGPEFLTYFQNEAQLEKSRLLSDRFSAERPKGSFSTLEIQRTEQGDSAMYLCASRSTGTSTGELFFGEGSRLTVL.

J is TRBJ2-5 and V is TRBV2, with D maybe TRBD2 (5 bases). CDR1 is SNHLY and CDR2 is FYNNEI in the germline V gene. The CDR3 consists of 13 residues. Trimming shortened V by 7 bases and J by 1 base, and 10 bases separated the two germline ends. The CDR3 is CASMLRAQETQYF. Here the CDR3 DNA reads TGTGCCAGCATGCTGAGGGCCCAAGAGACCCAGTACTTC.

This clonotype has a single count. The chain combines TRBV25-1 with TRBJ1-2; D not certain. The CDR3 is made up of 12 amino acids. Germline V gene sequence: CDR1 MGHDK, CDR2 SYGVNS. V was pared by 3 bases and J by 8 bases, with 10 bases between. CDR3 bases: TGTGCCAGCAGTGACCAGCCTGGGGGCTACACCTTC. Residues: CASSDQPGGYTF.

The chain recombines TRBV27 with TRBJ2-7, with D tentatively TRBD1 or TRBD2 (5 bases each). The germline gives CDR1 MNHEY, CDR2 SMNVEV (reference sequence). The CDR3 is 14 amino acids. The V and J ends lost 3 bases and 3 bases respectively, with 12 bases between them. The CDR3 bases are TGTGCCAGCAGTTTTGGGGGAGTGGGCTACGAGCAGTACTTC. This sequence encodes CASSFGGVGYEQYF.

V is TRBV30 and J is TRBJ1-1; tentatively, D is TRBD1 (5 bases). Germline-derived CDR1 and CDR2 are GTSNPN and SVGIG (reference sequence). Trimming took off 3 bases at V and 0 bases at J, with 8 bases between the two ends. The CDR3 loop spans 13 amino acids. The CDR3 sequence: CAWSGGMNTEAFF. The CDR3 bases are TGTGCCTGGAGCGGGGGTATGAACACTGAAGCTTTCTTT. Using reference TRBV30 and TRBJ1-1 for the parts outside the CDR3, the full variable domain is SQTIHQWPATLVQPVGSPLSLECTVEGTSNPNLYWYRQAAGRGLQLLFYSVGIGQISSEVPQNLSASRPQDRQFILSSKKLLLSDSGFYLCAWSGGMNTEAFFGQGTRLTVV.

V gene TRBV3-1 combines with J gene TRBJ2-7, with TRBD1 identical over 8 bases. With 4 bases clipped from V and 3 bases from J, the junction kept 8 bases outside the gene matches. This CDR3 contains 15 residues. CDR1 is LGHDT, CDR2 YNNKEL, per germline (reference sequence). The CDR3 spells CASSLNAGTGYEQYF. Here the CDR3 DNA reads TGTGCCAGCAGCCTTAACGCCGGGACAGGCTACGAGCAGTACTTC.

The genes are TRBV3-1 and TRBJ2-3, with D possibly being TRBD2 (7 bases). The V gene lost 8 bases and the J gene lost 2 bases, with 17 bases spanning the gap. CDR1 is LGHDT and CDR2 is YNNKEL in the germline V gene (reference sequence). The CDR3 has 15 residues. CDR3 coding DNA: TGTGCCAGCCAATCCGGGGCGGGGGCCACAGATACGCAGTATTTT. It yields the protein CASQSGAGATDTQYF.

This chain joins TRBV20-1 and TRBJ2-6, with 9 bases fitting TRBD1. V shed 0 bases and J 4 bases; nucleotides not matched to a gene: 13. This CDR3 comprises 19 residues. The germline V gene has CDR1 DFQATT and CDR2 SNEGSKA (reference sequence). The CDR3 DNA reads TGCAGTGCTAGAGACTCGAGATCGGACAGGGGATACGGGGCCAACGTCCTGACTTTC. It codes for CSARDSRSDRGYGANVLTF.

V gene TRBV4-3 combines with J gene TRBJ2-7; D is unclear. Deletions cut 1 base from V and 2 bases from J, with 18 bases between. The germline V gene encodes CDR1 LGHNA and CDR2 YSLEER. CDR3 length: 17 residues. The CDR3 is CASSQGGGVRHAYEQYF. The DNA for the CDR3 is TGCGCCAGCAGCCAAGGAGGTGGGGTCAGACACGCCTACGAGCAGTACTTC.

This chain connects TRBV24-1 to TRBJ2-1; 7 nucleotides line up with TRBD2. J was trimmed by 9 bases and V by 9 bases; bases with no gene match: 16. CDR3 size: 15 residues. The germline V gene has CDR1 KGHDR and CDR2 SFDVKD. CDR3 in DNA: TGTGCCACCGGCCTTATTGGGGCGGGAGTGGTTGAGCAGTTCTTC. It translates to CATGLIGAGVVEQFF.

V usage is TRBV12-3 or TRBV12-4 and J usage is TRBJ2-7, with 7 bases identical to TRBD1. V trimming: 7 bases; J trimming: 1 base; junction bases outside the gene matches: 4. CDR3 length: 13 residues. CDR3 residues: CASTMGQSYEQYF. The CDR3 DNA reads TGTGCCAGCACCATGGGACAGTCCTACGAGCAGTACTTC.

V gene TRBV7-8 combines with J gene TRBJ2-2; D not certain. The ends were cut back, 5 bases at V and 4 bases at J, with 14 bases in the middle. The germline gives CDR1 SGHVS, CDR2 FQNEAQ. CDR3 length: 15 residues. The chain's CDR3 is CASSQQMGFTGELFF. The CDR3 region has the DNA TGTGCCAGCAGCCAGCAAATGGGGTTCACCGGGGAGCTGTTTTTT.

In its sample, this clonotype was seen a few times. The J gene is TRBJ1-1, the V gene TRBV3-1, with unresolved D. Looked up from germline, CDR1 is LGHDT and CDR2 is YNNKEL (reference sequence). V was pared by 2 bases and J by 6 bases, with 7 bases between. The CDR3 totals 12 residues. The CDR3 region is CASSQPGAEAFF. CDR3 nucleotide sequence: TGTGCCAGCAGCCAACCTGGGGCTGAAGCTTTCTTT.

The gene calls are TRBV20-1 and TRBJ1-2; 7 bases line up with TRBD1. This CDR3 region has 15 residues. J was trimmed by 1 base and V by 3 bases; bases with no gene match: 8. Germline V lookup: CDR1 DFQATT, CDR2 SNEGSKA (reference sequence). The CDR3 DNA follows: TGCAGTGCTAGCGGGACAGTATCTTTTAACTATGGCTACACCTTC. Translation: CSASGTVSFNYGYTF.